This T cell receptor (beta chain) was found in a study of response to subunit inactivated influenza vaccine. TCRdb reprocessed the RT-PCR reads via MiXCR and lists one record per CDR3 protein. The table shows 150,000 or so distinct CDR3 sequences, with approximately 12% occurring only once. This clonotype was picked up a small number of times. Antigen: not known. The study's findings and limits: Authors suggested few new T cells are recruited by each seasonal influenza vaccination.

The sequence was collected from a man aged 50-75 years who received an inactivated influenza vaccine. Specimen: CD8+ T cells sorted from PBMCs, collected about 23 months after vaccination.

The CDR3 loop reads CASSQGLRGGLWETQYF. Here the CDR3 DNA reads TGCGCCAGCAGCCAGGGGCTGCGGGGGGGCCTCTGGGAGACCCAGTACTTC. The chain uses TRBV4-1 and TRBJ2-5; TRBD2 aligns across 9 bases. CDR1 is MGHRA, CDR2 YSYEKL, per germline. CDR3 length: 17 amino acids. The junction had 13 bases not matched to a gene; V was cut back by 3 bases and J by 5 bases.